What follows are 27 T cell receptor beta chains derived from one specimen sequenced in a study of blood T cell repertoires in COVID-19. Assay used: immunoSEQ multiplex PCR; TCRdb lists only in-frame clones, some missing. The sample carries about 120,000 clones, around 78% recorded once. Input material: peripheral blood. These receptor sequences come from a man aged 25-45 years with acute or convalescent COVID-19.

V is TRBV10-3 and J is TRBJ1-2; D possibly corresponds to TRBD1 (6 bases). V gave up 8 bases and J gave up 0 bases, with 10 bases separating them. The germline CDR1 and CDR2 sequences are ENHRY and SYGVKD. The CDR3 has 13 amino acids. CDR3 coding DNA: TGTGCCATCGACGACAGGTCTAACTATGGCTACACCTTC. Amino acid sequence: CAIDDRSNYGYTF.

This chain joins TRBV11-3 and TRBJ2-1, with 9 bases aligning to TRBD2. V lost 5 bases to trimming and J lost 8 bases; unmatched junction nucleotides: 7. CDR3 length: 14 residues. Germline V gives CDR1 SGHNT, CDR2 YENEEA. The CDR3 reads CASSRREGLDEQFF. The CDR3 DNA follows: TGTGCCAGCAGCAGGCGGGAGGGTTTAGATGAGCAGTTCTTC. Full variable domain (missing parts from reference TRBV11-3 and TRBJ2-1): EAGVVQSPRYKIIEKKQPVAFWCNPISGHNTLYWYLQNLGQGPELLIRYENEEAVDDSQLPKDRFSAERLKGVDSTLKIQPAELGDSAVYLCASSRREGLDEQFFGPGTRLTVL.

The chain uses TRBV19 and TRBJ2-1; D possibly corresponds to TRBD2 (5 bases). Germline V CDR1 and CDR2: LNHDA, SQIVND (reference sequence). V was trimmed by 3 bases and J by 0 bases, leaving 15 bases between them. There are 17 residues in the CDR3. The CDR3 region is CASSIGGGSSSYNEQFF. The CDR3 bases are TGTGCCAGTAGTATTGGAGGCGGGTCGAGCTCCTACAATGAGCAGTTCTTC.

Only a few counts were recorded for this clone. V gene TRBV28 combines with J gene TRBJ1-2, with D perhaps TRBD1 (6 bases). Trimming left V 2 bases short and J 4 bases short, with 11 bases between. The CDR3 is made up of 14 amino acids. CDR1 is MDHEN and CDR2 is SYDVKM in the germline V gene. CDR3 sequence (DNA): TGTGCCAGCAGTTTAATGGGGGCGGGCTATGGCTACACCTTC. It yields the protein CASSLMGAGYGYTF.

This rearrangement joins TRBV4-3 to TRBJ2-7, with 10 bases that match TRBD2. Per the germline V gene, CDR1 is LGHNA and CDR2 is YSLEER. Trimming cost V 3 bases and J 0 bases; bases outside gene matches: 5. This CDR3 is 16 amino acids long. CDR3 sequence reads: CASSHTVAGGSYEQYF. The CDR3, as DNA: TGCGCCAGCAGCCATACTGTAGCGGGGGGCTCCTACGAGCAGTACTTC.

The V call is TRBV29-1, the J call TRBJ2-7; no firm D call. The CDR3 has 13 amino acids. Trimming left V 6 bases short and J 6 bases short, with 18 bases between. Germline V gene data show CDR1 as SQVTM and CDR2 as ANQGSEA. CDR3 in amino acids: CSVLLPHVGEQYV. The CDR3 DNA reads TGCAGCGTATTACTACCCCATGTAGGCGAGCAGTACGTC.

V usage is TRBV7-2 and J usage is TRBJ2-5; 7 nucleotides line up with TRBD1. V gave up 5 bases and J gave up 1 base; unmatched junction bases: 7. Germline CDR1 is SGHTA and CDR2 is FQGNSA. This CDR3 contains 15 residues. The CDR3 sequence: CASSPGQAFQETQYF. For the CDR3, the DNA is TGTGCCAGCAGCCCAGGACAGGCTTTCCAAGAGACCCAGTACTTC.

The rearrangement joins TRBV11-2 to TRBJ2-1, with a tentative D call TRBD1 (5 bases). Germline lookup yields CDR1 SGHAT and CDR2 FQNNGV. The CDR3 runs to 14 residues. Trimming removed 5 bases from V and 5 bases from J, with 13 bases in between. DNA for the CDR3: TGTGCCAGCAGCCGGGTGGGGCAGAACAATGAGCAGTTCTTC. This gives the protein CASSRVGQNNEQFF.

V usage is TRBV29-1 and J usage is TRBJ1-2; a possible D gene is TRBD1 (6 bases). The germline V gene encodes CDR1 SQVTM and CDR2 ANQGSEA. With 7 bases removed from V and 8 bases from J, the gap between germline ends came to 14 bases. The CDR3 spans 11 residues. The CDR3 DNA reads TGCAGCGCCCCGCGGGGGCTAGGCTACACCTTC. This gives the protein CSAPRGLGYTF.

The V and J genes are TRBV6-4 and TRBJ1-1; D unresolved. The germline gives CDR1 MRHNA, CDR2 SNTAGT. Trimming took off 3 bases at V and 1 base at J, with 12 bases between the two ends. CDR3 size: 15 residues. The CDR3, as DNA: TGTGCCAGCAGTGAGACACCTTTCGCGAACACTGAAGCTTTCTTT. This translates into CASSETPFANTEAFF.

The CDR3 spells CASSPPAGHTEAFF. The CDR3 DNA is TGTGCCAGCAGCCCGCCGGCAGGGCATACTGAAGCTTTCTTT. This chain connects TRBV5-4 to TRBJ1-1, with D maybe TRBD1 (5 bases). Germline loops: CDR1 SGHNT, CDR2 YYREEE (reference sequence). The CDR3 is made up of 14 amino acids. Between the trimmed V and J ends, which lost 4 bases and 5 bases, there was a span of 15 bases.

The V gene is TRBV5-4, the J gene TRBJ2-2, with 7 bases aligning to TRBD1. This CDR3 comprises 14 residues. V gave up 3 bases and J gave up 4 bases; unmatched junction bases: 3. The V gene's germline CDR1 is SGHNT and CDR2 YYREEE (reference sequence). CDR3 region: CASSSWTGTGELFF. The CDR3 DNA follows: TGTGCCAGCAGCTCGTGGACAGGCACCGGGGAGCTGTTTTTT.

This clone was picked up a small number of times. J is TRBJ1-2 and V is TRBV6-5, with 8 nucleotides matching TRBD1. The CDR3 sequence is 14 residues long. V lost 5 bases and J lost 7; bases outside the gene matches: 9. Germline assignment: CDR1 MNHEY and CDR2 SVGAGI. The CDR3 DNA reads TGTGCCAGCAGTCGAAGTCAGGGGGCGGGTGGCTACACCTTC. Protein product: CASSRSQGAGGYTF.

This chain links TRBV29-1 with TRBJ1-2; no firm D call. Germline CDR1 is SQVTM and CDR2 is ANQGSEA. The CDR3 has 15 residues. V was pared by 2 bases and J by 4 bases, with 17 bases between. This CDR3 reads CSVEKRGEFTYGYTF. As DNA, the CDR3 is TGCAGCGTTGAAAAGAGAGGTGAATTCACCTATGGCTACACCTTC.

This clone was picked up a small number of times. Here the CDR3 DNA reads TGTGCCAGCAGCCGCCGGGGGTTCGGTGATGAGCAGTTCTTC. Translation: CASSRRGFGDEQFF. V usage is TRBV9 and J usage is TRBJ2-1; a possible D gene is TRBD2 (6 bases). The CDR3 spans 14 residues. V lost 4 bases to trimming and J lost 8 bases, with 16 bases between them. The germline CDR1 and CDR2 sequences are SGDLS and YYNGEE.

Of note for this clone: The sample holds other DNA sequences that translate to the same CDR3. V and J are TRBV5-1 and TRBJ1-2, with a weak D call TRBD1 (6 bases). The CDR3 has 14 residues. V lost 3 bases to trimming and J lost 1 base, with 10 bases between them. In germline, CDR1 is SGHRS, CDR2 YFSETQ. The CDR3 sequence is CASSSGGSNYGYTF. For the CDR3, the DNA is TGCGCCAGCAGCTCGGGGGGCAGTAACTATGGCTACACCTTC. Supplemented by reference TRBV5-1 and TRBJ1-2, the full variable domain reads KAGVTQTPRYLIKTRGQQVTLSCSPISGHRSVSWYQQTPGQGLQFLFEYFSETQRNKGNFPGRFSGRQFSNSRSEMNVSTLELGDSALYLCASSSGGSNYGYTFGSGTRLTVV.

The V and J genes are TRBV4-2 and TRBJ1-4; D is uncertain. The CDR3 consists of 14 residues. Germline loops: CDR1 LGHNA, CDR2 YNFKEQ. The germline V and J ends were trimmed by 4 bases and 2 bases, with 8 bases remaining between them. Written as DNA, the CDR3 is TGTGCCAGCAGCCCTACAGCCACTAATGAAAAACTGTTTTTT. This sequence encodes CASSPTATNEKLFF.

This chain links TRBV12-5 with TRBJ1-3; 7 positions agree with TRBD1. Per germline, CDR1 LGHNT and CDR2 FRNRAP. The CDR3 is made up of 15 amino acids. V was pared by 3 bases and J by 3 bases, with 5 bases of the junction left unmatched. The CDR3 bases are TGTGCTAGTGGTTTTGGCAGGGGGTTTGGAAACACCATATATTTT. Translating gives CASGFGRGFGNTIYF.

The chain has TRBV5-1 and TRBJ2-5, with 10 bases matching TRBD2. The CDR3 runs to 16 residues. With V trimmed by 4 bases and J by 9 bases, 15 bases remained unmatched. Germline V CDR1 and CDR2: SGHRS, YFSETQ. The CDR3 nucleotides read TGCGCCAGCAGCCCCTCGCCTCCTAGCGGGGGTGGGGCCCAGTACTTC. This sequence encodes CASSPSPPSGGGAQYF. The variable domain in full, with the rest retrieved from reference TRBV5-1 and TRBJ2-5, is KAGVTQTPRYLIKTRGQQVTLSCSPISGHRSVSWYQQTPGQGLQFLFEYFSETQRNKGNFPGRFSGRQFSNSRSEMNVSTLELGDSALYLCASSPSPPSGGGAQYFGPGTRLLVL.

This clone was detected a few times. The chain recombines TRBV27 with TRBJ2-1, with 8 bases lining up with TRBD2. Germline CDR1 reads MNHEY; CDR2 reads SMNVEV (reference sequence). The CDR3 sequence is 15 residues long. V lost 7 bases to trimming and J lost 4 bases; unmatched junction nucleotides: 9. The CDR3 nucleotides read TGTGCCAGCACCGAAGCGGGGGAGGGGTACAATGAGCAGTTCTTC. Translation gives CASTEAGEGYNEQFF.

The chain carries TRBV6-1 and TRBJ2-3, with D possibly matching TRBD1 (5 bases). With 4 bases removed from V and 0 bases from J, the gap between germline ends came to 20 bases. CDR3 length: 18 amino acids. Germline V gene data show CDR1 as MNHNS and CDR2 as SASEGT. The CDR3 DNA reads TGTGCCAGCAGTGGTTTCCGGCAGGGCTCCCGAAGCACAGATACGCAGTATTTT. The encoded protein is CASSGFRQGSRSTDTQYF.

J is TRBJ2-2 and V is TRBV29-1; a weak D match, TRBD1 (6 bases). CDR3 size: 12 residues. Germline CDR1 and CDR2: SQVTM and ANQGSEA. Trimming cost V 4 bases and J 5 bases, with 8 bases left between them. The CDR3 bases are TGCAGCGTTGCAGGGGTTACCGGGGAGCTGTTTTTT. It yields the protein CSVAGVTGELFF.

This chain links TRBV6-5 with TRBJ1-2, with 9 nucleotides matching TRBD1. V gave up 4 bases and J gave up 7 bases; unmatched junction bases: 13. Germline lookup yields CDR1 MNHEY and CDR2 SVGAGI. The CDR3 runs 16 residues. The CDR3 DNA follows: TGTGCCAGCAGTTCCTCCGGGACAGGGCGAGCGGGTGGCTACACCTTC. Amino acid sequence: CASSSSGTGRAGGYTF.

This clone was observed once. This chain joins TRBV5-4 and TRBJ1-1; D is uncertain. Germline values: CDR1 SGHNT, CDR2 YYREEE (reference sequence). Trimming stripped 2 bases from V and 1 base from J, with 6 bases between. The CDR3 sequence is 13 residues long. CDR3 loop: CASSFSRNTEAFF. CDR3 DNA sequence: TGTGCCAGCAGCTTTTCTAGGAACACTGAAGCTTTCTTT.

The rearrangement links TRBV10-3 to TRBJ1-2, with 7 bases identical to TRBD1. The germline V gene encodes CDR1 ENHRY and CDR2 SYGVKD. The V segment lost 6 bases and the J segment 2 bases; nucleotides outside the gene matches: 6. The CDR3 is 14 residues long. The CDR3 sequence is CAISPGQENYGYTF. The CDR3 DNA reads TGTGCCATCAGCCCTGGACAGGAAAACTATGGCTACACCTTC.

J is TRBJ2-5 and V is TRBV30; weak D call: TRBD2 (5 bases). V was trimmed by 1 base and J by 2 bases, leaving 17 bases between them. Germline lookup yields CDR1 GTSNPN and CDR2 SVGIG (reference sequence). CDR3 length: 16 amino acids. As DNA, the CDR3 is TGTGCCTGGAGTGGGGGATTACGGGGTAGTCAAGAGACCCAGTACTTC. Translated, it gives CAWSGGLRGSQETQYF.

The rearrangement uses TRBV20-1 and TRBJ1-3; D is ambiguous. This CDR3 spans 11 amino acids. Trimming stripped 3 bases from V and 4 bases from J, with 4 bases between. Germline CDR1 DFQATT, CDR2 SNEGSKA (reference sequence). The CDR3 coding sequence is TGCAGTGCTAGTCCAGGAAACACCATATATTTT. Protein: CSASPGNTIYF.